This entry lists 8 T cell receptor beta chains sequenced from one sample in a study of cytomegalovirus exposure and HLA in healthy donors (dated 2017 in TCRdb). Libraries came from the immunoSEQ multiplex PCR assay. For the multiplex PCR, a mixture combining 60 forward primers for TCR Vbeta segments and 13 reverse primers for TCR Jbeta segments was used. Imported from immuneACCESS, the table was reduced by TCRdb to in-frame sequences with V and J called. These copies leave out some clones; in studies compared against another copy, an unresolved V gene accounts for under half, and the cause of the remainder is not known. For this sample the table gives about 43,000 clones, of which 77% were detected only once. The ten largest clones take up roughly 1.4% of the sample. Sequences were obtained from PBMCs. The receptors originated from a man aged 30 to 45 in good health and CMV-seronegative.

The V and J genes are TRBV27 and TRBJ2-5; D uncertain. Per the germline V gene, CDR1 is MNHEY and CDR2 is SMNVEV (reference sequence). CDR3 length: 14 residues. V lost 3 bases and J lost 1, with 9 bases in between. CDR3 nucleotide sequence: TGTGCCAGCAGTTTCTCACAGTTCCAAGAGACCCAGTACTTC. It is translated as CASSFSQFQETQYF.

The chain joins TRBV7-8 to TRBJ2-5, with a weak D call TRBD2 (6 bases). In germline, CDR1 is SGHVS, CDR2 FQNEAQ. This CDR3 is 15 amino acids long. Trimming removed 5 bases at V and 2 bases at J, with 15 bases between. The CDR3 DNA reads as TGTGCCAGCAGCCTTTGGGAGGCCGGTCAAGAGACCCAGTACTTC. It translates to CASSLWEAGQETQYF. Full variable domain (remainder filled in from reference TRBV7-8 and TRBJ2-5): GAGVSQSPRYKVAKRGQDVALRCDPISGHVSLFWYQQALGQGPEFLTYFQNEAQLDKSGLPSDRFFAERPEGSVSTLKIQRTQQEDSAVYLCASSLWEAGQETQYFGPGTRLLVL.

The chain combines TRBV27 with TRBJ2-5; maybe TRBD1 (6 bases). The J call is uncertain, as TRBJ2-7 better fits the DNA end. The CDR3 has 14 residues. CDR1 MNHEY and CDR2 SMNVEV come from the germline V gene (reference sequence). The CDR3 coding sequence is TGTGCCAGCAGTCTGAGGACAGCCTCCTACGAGCAGTACTTC. Its translation is CASSLRTASYEQYF.

V usage is TRBV11-2 and J usage is TRBJ2-1; perhaps TRBD2 as D (6 bases). The CDR3 is made up of 15 amino acids. V was shortened by 1 base and J by 6 bases, with 13 bases between the two germline ends. Looked up from germline, CDR1 is SGHAT and CDR2 is FQNNGV. CDR3 amino acids: CASSLGGVSSNEQFF. The CDR3 DNA reads TGTGCCAGCAGCTTAGGCGGGGTCTCCAGCAATGAGCAGTTCTTC.

This clone was seen a few times. The rearrangement joins TRBV5-5 to TRBJ1-5, with D perhaps matching TRBD1 (5 bases). With 1 base removed from V and 3 bases from J, the gap between germline ends came to 14 bases. Germline V gives CDR1 SGHKS, CDR2 YYEKEE (reference sequence). This CDR3 comprises 16 residues. The CDR3: CASSLRQGSPNQPQHF. DNA of the CDR3: TGTGCCAGCAGCTTGCGGCAGGGCAGCCCCAATCAGCCCCAGCATTTT.

The chain has TRBV30 and TRBJ1-5; D gene uncertain. Germline V gene sequence: CDR1 GTSNPN, CDR2 SVGIG (reference sequence). CDR3 length: 13 residues. Trimming shortened V by 2 bases and J by 3 bases, and 8 bases separated the two germline ends. CDR3 sequence (DNA): TGTGCCTGGAGTAGGGAGGTCAATCAGCCCCAGCATTTT. Protein sequence: CAWSREVNQPQHF.

The chain links TRBV18 to TRBJ1-5; D is unclear. The CDR3 has 13 residues. Germline CDR1 is KGHSH and CDR2 is LQKENI. V dropped 2 bases and J dropped 7 bases, with 9 bases sitting between them. The chain's CDR3 is CASSPLPGQPQHF. The CDR3 nucleotides read TGTGCCAGCTCACCATTACCCGGGCAGCCCCAGCATTTT.

This chain uses TRBV4-3 with TRBJ1-1, with D unresolved. The V gene's germline CDR1 is LGHNA and CDR2 YSLEER. V lost 0 bases and J 3 bases, leaving 8 bases between the germline ends. The CDR3 length is 14 residues. The CDR3 DNA reads as TGCGCCAGCAGCCAAGAAGGGAGGTACACTGAAGCTTTCTTT. Translation gives CASSQEGRYTEAFF.